This TCR beta chain was obtained from a study of early T cells in non-severe SARS-CoV-2 infection. In the study overall: Sequencing was performed on bulk RNA from unsorted whole blood, leaving chains unpaired. General observations from the study: VDJdb-based annotation leaned toward anti-spike CD8 responses and missed private and CD4 specificities.

This clonotype has a count of ten or more. What it binds is unknown. The CDR3 totals 13 residues. Germline assignment: CDR1 LGHDT and CDR2 YNNKEL (reference sequence). Trimming took 5 bases from V and 5 from J; bases not matched to a gene: 2. cDNA molecules, individually, were tagged with unique molecular identifiers. TCRdb redid the calling of the 5' RACE reads with MiXCR, one entry per CDR3 protein. The sample yields about 17,000 distinct CDR3 sequences, about 6% seen once. The V gene is TRBV3-1, the J gene TRBJ2-5; 10 bases are a match to TRBD1. This specimen was whole blood, taken at baseline. The origin of this receptor is an adult who was a healthcare worker with PCR-confirmed SARS-CoV-2 infection or an uninfected control (not recorded which). CDR3 sequence (DNA): TGTGCCAGCAGCAAGGGACAGGGGGAGACCCAGTACTTC. Amino acids: CASSKGQGETQYF.